The rows below give T cell receptor beta chains drawn from one sample of a study of T cells in localized non-small cell lung cancer. Repertoires were generated with immunoSEQ multiplex PCR, while TCRdb's copy carries only in-frame clones and drops some. The sample has 35,000 to 45,000 clones, almost 90% seen once. The specimen was peripheral blood, collected before any cancer treatment. The receptors come from a female donor at least 60 years old with stage I squamous cell lung carcinoma. CDR3s include the opening cysteine and the closing phenylalanine or tryptophan. D genes are given only for firm matches. Only some rows state a clone size, as once, few, many or a class for expanded clones.

TRBJ2-2	-	TRBD2	TRBV9	CASSVAGSSGFTGELFF	TGTGCCAGCAGCGTAGCTGGATCTAGCGGTTTCACCGGGGAGCTGTTTTTT
TRBJ2-3	-	TRBD2	TRBV12-5	CASGTRRTSAPRADTQYF	TGTGCTAGTGGTACCCGCCGGACTAGCGCCCCAAGGGCAGATACGCAGTATTTT
TRBJ2-1	once	-	TRBV7-3	CASRARTGDYNEQFF	TGTGCCAGCAGGGCGAGGACGGGGGATTACAATGAGCAGTTCTTC
TRBJ2-7	once	-	TRBV25-1	CASSDTVYEQYF	TGTGCCAGCAGTGACACCGTCTACGAGCAGTACTTC
TRBJ2-1	-	-	TRBV7-9	CASLPREGTYYNEQFF	TGTGCCAGCCTGCCTCGCGAGGGGACTTATTACAATGAGCAGTTCTTC
TRBJ2-2	-	-	TRBV11-3	CASSTSAGINTGELFF	TGTGCCAGCAGCACCTCAGCGGGCATAAACACCGGGGAGCTGTTTTTT
TRBJ1-2	-	-	TRBV19	CASNRGGQLGGYTF	TGTGCCAGTAATCGCGGCGGCCAGTTAGGTGGCTACACCTTC
TRBJ2-2	-	TRBD2	TRBV6-5	CASSYVAGGPTGELFF	TGTGCCAGCAGTTACGTAGCGGGAGGGCCTACCGGGGAGCTGTTTTTT
TRBJ2-5	-	TRBD2	TRBV4-3	CASSQEGPAAGGQETQYF	TGCGCCAGCAGCCAAGAGGGGCCAGCAGCGGGAGGCCAAGAGACCCAGTACTTC
TRBJ2-2	once	TRBD2	TRBV5-1	CASKELAGVNTGELFF	TGCGCCAGCAAGGAACTAGCGGGAGTTAACACCGGGGAGCTGTTTTTT
TRBJ2-7	-	TRBD1	TRBV5-1	CASSLAPGQGGYEQYF	TGCGCCAGCAGCTTGGCTCCGGGACAGGGAGGGTACGAGCAGTACTTC
TRBJ2-5	once	-	TRBV7-2	CATLQGGKGVSQETQYF	TGTGCCACCCTCCAAGGGGGGAAGGGGGTGTCCCAAGAGACCCAGTACTTC
TRBJ2-2	-	TRBD2	TRBV4-1	CASSQGRGRAAGELFF	TGCGCCAGCAGCCAAGGACGGGGGAGGGCCGCCGGGGAGCTGTTTTTT